This section outlines one T cell receptor beta chain sequence together with its context. What it binds is not known. CDR1 MDHEN and CDR2 SYDVKM come from the germline V gene. CDR3 size: 11 residues. V was cut by 6 bases and J by 2 bases, with 4 bases left in between. Treatment indicated: approximately 18 received Ad26.COV2.S at low or high dose, single or two shots; several received placebo; per-sample allocation not given. At day 63 after the first vaccine or placebo injection, samples were drawn. The sample came from a Boston adult aged 18-55 years. This sample was included in a study of Ad26.COV2.S vaccination and SARS-CoV-2 variants. Study at large: COV1001, an Ad26.COV2.S trial, supplied this vaccine-arm donor.

Study-wide results and limits: Total T cell responses, in the TCR breadth and depth analyses, may have been underestimated.

Clones were read by immunoSEQ multiplex PCR, and TCRdb kept only the in-frame ones, dropping some. The sample has about 450,000 clones; approximately 92% are singletons. V is TRBV28 and J is TRBJ1-2; D unclear. The clonotype comes from a person aged 18 to 65 who received the Ad26.COV2.S COVID-19 vaccine or a placebo. The sample consisted of peripheral blood, taken in a trial of Ad26.COV2.S vaccine versus placebo. The CDR3 nucleotides are TGTGCCAGCAGGGCCAACTATGGCTACACCTTC. Protein sequence: CASRANYGYTF.